Listed below are T cell receptor beta chains from one sample, sequenced in a study of cytomegalovirus exposure and HLA in healthy donors. Profiling relied on immunoSEQ multiplex PCR, and the TCRdb table lists in-frame clones only, not all of them. The table has under 200,000 clones, about 90% seen once. The sample was PBMCs. All receptors come from a man between 18 and 35 years old in good health and CMV-seropositive. CDR3s leave out the opening cysteine and the closing phenylalanine or tryptophan. Not all rows give a size; the values are once, few, many and, for expanded clones, a class.

V gene | clone size | CDR3 protein
TRBV28 | NA | ASTRQGAGEETQY
TRBV5-1 | NA | ASSLVGGIEQY
TRBV27 | NA | ASSLSGGTEAF
TRBV6-1 | NA | ASSLQGLYTEAF
TRBV27 | NA | ASRIAGNYNEQF
TRBV5-6 | NA | ASRDLWRSQETQY
TRBV5-4 | NA | ASSLESRGILGSYEQY
TRBV10-2 | few | ASSADTPFREQY
TRBV25-1 | NA | ASSDRSRGDTQY
TRBV11-2 | NA | ASSLDLWAGRRDSYEQY
TRBV6-5 | NA | ASSFEGLGTYEQY
TRBV5-6 | NA | ASSFGTAGGLSYEQY
TRBV4-1 | once | ASSQSRLAASTDTQY
TRBV7-2 | NA | ASSPTLGAVQY
TRBV7-2 | NA | ASSSRTESNQPQH
TRBV19 | NA | ASSIRTGTNEKLF
TRBV27 | NA | ASSPLIDYNEQF
TRBV6-1 | once | ASSEDMGGRNEQF
TRBV30 | NA | AWSVSWDRGNEQF
TRBV7-9 | NA | ASTIPTGGKAGNTIY
TRBV9 | NA | ASSVGAGGGYGELF
TRBV19 | NA | ASSSRDSGRAGQF
TRBV6-5 | NA | ASSKQGSANYGYT
TRBV11-3 | NA | ASSLAGTGGVYEQF
TRBV15 | NA | ATSRVPPGLAGSYEQY
TRBV6-1 | NA | ASSEDPTGGYEQY
TRBV14 | NA | ASSQQINGELF